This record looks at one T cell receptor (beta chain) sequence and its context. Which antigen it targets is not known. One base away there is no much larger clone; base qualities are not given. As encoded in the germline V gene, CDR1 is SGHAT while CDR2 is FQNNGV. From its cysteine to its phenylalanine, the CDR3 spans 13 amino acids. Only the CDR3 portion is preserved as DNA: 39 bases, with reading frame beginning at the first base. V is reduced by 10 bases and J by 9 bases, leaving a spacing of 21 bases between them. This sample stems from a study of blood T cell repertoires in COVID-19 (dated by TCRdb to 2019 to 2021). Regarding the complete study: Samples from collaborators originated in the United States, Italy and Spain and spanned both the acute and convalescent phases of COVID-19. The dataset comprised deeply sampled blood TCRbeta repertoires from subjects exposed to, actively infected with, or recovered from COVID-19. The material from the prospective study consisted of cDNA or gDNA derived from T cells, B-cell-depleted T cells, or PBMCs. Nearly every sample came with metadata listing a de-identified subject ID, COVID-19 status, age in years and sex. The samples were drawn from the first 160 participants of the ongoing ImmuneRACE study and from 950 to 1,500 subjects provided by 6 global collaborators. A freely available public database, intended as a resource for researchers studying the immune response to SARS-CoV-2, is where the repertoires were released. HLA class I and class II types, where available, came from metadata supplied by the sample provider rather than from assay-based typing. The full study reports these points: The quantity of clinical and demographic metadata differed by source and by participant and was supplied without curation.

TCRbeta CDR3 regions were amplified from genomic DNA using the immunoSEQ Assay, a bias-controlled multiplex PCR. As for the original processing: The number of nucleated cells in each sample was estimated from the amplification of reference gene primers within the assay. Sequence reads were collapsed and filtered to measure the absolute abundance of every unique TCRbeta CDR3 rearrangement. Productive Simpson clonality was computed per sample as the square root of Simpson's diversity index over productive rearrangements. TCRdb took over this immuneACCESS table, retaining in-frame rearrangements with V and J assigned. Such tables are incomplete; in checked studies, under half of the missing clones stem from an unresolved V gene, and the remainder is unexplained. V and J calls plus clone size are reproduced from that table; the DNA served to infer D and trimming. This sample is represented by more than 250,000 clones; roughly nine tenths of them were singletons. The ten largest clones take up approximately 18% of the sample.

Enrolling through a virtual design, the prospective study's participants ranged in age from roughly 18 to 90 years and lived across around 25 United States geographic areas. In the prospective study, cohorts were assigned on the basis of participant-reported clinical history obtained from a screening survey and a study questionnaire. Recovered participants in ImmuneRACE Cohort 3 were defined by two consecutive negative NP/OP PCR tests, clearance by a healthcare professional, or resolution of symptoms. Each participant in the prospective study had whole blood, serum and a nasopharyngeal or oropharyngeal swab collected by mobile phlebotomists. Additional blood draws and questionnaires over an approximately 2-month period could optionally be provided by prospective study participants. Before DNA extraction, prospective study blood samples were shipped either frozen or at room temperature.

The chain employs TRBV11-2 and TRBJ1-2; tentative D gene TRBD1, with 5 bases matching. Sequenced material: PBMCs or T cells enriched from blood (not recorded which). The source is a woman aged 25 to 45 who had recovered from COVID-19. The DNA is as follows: TGTGCCACCGACCCCGAATCAGGGATGAGCTACACCTTC. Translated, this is CATDPESGMSYTF.